This T cell receptor beta chain was sequenced in a study of cytomegalovirus exposure and HLA in healthy donors. Study results and caveats: Associated with cytomegalovirus, according to the listing, were 150 to 200 TCR beta chains. Whilst most TCR sequences proved rare, a subset of public TCRs occurred across many donors.

The table came from immunoSEQ multiplex PCR; TCRdb's copy has only in-frame clones and leaves some out. The repertoire holds approximately 130,000 clones, with around 90% as singletons. Trimming removed 0 bases from V and 4 bases from J, with 6 bases in between. Germline assignment: CDR1 SGHRS and CDR2 YFSETQ. This CDR3 is 13 amino acids long. With respect to this clone: What it recognizes is unknown.

This clonotype originated in a woman younger than 35 in good health and CMV-seronegative. The chain couples TRBV5-1 to TRBJ2-3; no firm D call. Sequenced input: PBMCs. The CDR3 reads CASSLAFADTQYF. Here the CDR3 DNA reads TGCGCCAGCAGCTTGGCCTTCGCAGATACGCAGTATTTT.